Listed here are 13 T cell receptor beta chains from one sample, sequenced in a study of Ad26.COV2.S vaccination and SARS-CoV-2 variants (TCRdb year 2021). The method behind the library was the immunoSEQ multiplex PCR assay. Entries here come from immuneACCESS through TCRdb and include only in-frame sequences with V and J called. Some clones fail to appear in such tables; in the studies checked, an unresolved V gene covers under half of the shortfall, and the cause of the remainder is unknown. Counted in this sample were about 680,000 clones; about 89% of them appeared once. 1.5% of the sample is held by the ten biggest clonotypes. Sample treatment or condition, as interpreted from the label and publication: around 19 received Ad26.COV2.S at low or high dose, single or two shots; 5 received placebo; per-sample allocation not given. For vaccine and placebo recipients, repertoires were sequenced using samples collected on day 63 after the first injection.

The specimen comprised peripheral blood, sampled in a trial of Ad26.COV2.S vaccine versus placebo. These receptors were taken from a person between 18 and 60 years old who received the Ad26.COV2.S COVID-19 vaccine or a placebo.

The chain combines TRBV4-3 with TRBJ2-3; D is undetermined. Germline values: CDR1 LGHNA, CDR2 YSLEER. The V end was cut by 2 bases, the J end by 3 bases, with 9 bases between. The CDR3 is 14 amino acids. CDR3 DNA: TGCGCCAGCAGCCAACCTGACGGGACAGATACGCAGTATTTT. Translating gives CASSQPDGTDTQYF.

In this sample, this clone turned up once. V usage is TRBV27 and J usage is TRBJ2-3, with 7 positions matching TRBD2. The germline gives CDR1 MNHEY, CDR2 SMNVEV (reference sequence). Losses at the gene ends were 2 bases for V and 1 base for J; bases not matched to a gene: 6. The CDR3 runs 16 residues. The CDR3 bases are TGTGCCAGCAGTTTACTCCCGGGAGGCGGCACAGATACGCAGTATTTT. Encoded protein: CASSLLPGGGTDTQYF.

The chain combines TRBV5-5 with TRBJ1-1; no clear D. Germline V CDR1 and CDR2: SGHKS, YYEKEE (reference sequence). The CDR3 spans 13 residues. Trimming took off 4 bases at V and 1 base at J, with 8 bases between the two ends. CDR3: CASSRIRNTEAFF. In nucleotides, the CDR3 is TGTGCCAGCAGCCGCATTCGGAACACTGAAGCTTTCTTT.

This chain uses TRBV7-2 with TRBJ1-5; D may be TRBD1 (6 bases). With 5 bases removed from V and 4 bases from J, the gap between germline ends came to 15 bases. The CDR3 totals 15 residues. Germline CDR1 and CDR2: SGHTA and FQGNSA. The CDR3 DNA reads TGTGCCAGCAGCCTGACAGGTTGGGGAAATCAGCCCCAGCATTTT. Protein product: CASSLTGWGNQPQHF.

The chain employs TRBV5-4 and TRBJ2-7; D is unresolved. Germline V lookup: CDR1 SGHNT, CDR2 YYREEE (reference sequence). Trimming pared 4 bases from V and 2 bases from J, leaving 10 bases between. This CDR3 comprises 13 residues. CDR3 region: CASSRVSTYEQYF. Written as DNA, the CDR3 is TGTGCCAGCAGCCGGGTTAGTACCTACGAGCAGTACTTC.

The CDR3 coding sequence is TGTGCCAGCAGCCCAAGGGTTAGCGGCCAGGATACGCAGTATTTT. This gives the protein CASSPRVSGQDTQYF. This chain connects TRBV13 to TRBJ2-3; D is perhaps TRBD2 (6 bases). Germline CDR1 reads PRHDT; CDR2 reads FYEKMQ (reference sequence). The CDR3 runs 15 residues. V was shortened by 5 bases and J by 6 bases, with 18 bases between the two germline ends.

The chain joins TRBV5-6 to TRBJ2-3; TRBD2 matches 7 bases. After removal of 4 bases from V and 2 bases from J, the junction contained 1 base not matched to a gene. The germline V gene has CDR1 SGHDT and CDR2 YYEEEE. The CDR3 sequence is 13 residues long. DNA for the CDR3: TGTGCCAGCAGCAGCGGGGTCACAGATACGCAGTATTTT. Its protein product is CASSSGVTDTQYF.

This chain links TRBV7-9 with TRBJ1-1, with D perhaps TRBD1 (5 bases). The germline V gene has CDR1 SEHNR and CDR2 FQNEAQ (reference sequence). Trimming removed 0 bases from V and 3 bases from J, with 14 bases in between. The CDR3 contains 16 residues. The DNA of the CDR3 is TGTGCCAGCAGCTTAGCGAAATCAGGGAAGTACACTGAAGCTTTCTTT. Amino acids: CASSLAKSGKYTEAFF.

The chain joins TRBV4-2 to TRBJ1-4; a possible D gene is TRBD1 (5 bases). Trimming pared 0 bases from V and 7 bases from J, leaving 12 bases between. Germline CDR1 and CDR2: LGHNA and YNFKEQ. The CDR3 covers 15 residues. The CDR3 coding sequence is TGTGCCAGCAGCCAAGAAACAGGAGTGGGTGAAAAACTGTTTTTT. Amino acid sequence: CASSQETGVGEKLFF.

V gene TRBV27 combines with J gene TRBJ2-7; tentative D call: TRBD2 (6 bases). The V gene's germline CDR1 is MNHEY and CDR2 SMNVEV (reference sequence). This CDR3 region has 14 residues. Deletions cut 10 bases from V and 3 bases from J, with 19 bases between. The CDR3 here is CAILLLQDYYEQYF. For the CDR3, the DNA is TGTGCCATACTTCTTCTACAGGACTACTACGAGCAGTACTTC.

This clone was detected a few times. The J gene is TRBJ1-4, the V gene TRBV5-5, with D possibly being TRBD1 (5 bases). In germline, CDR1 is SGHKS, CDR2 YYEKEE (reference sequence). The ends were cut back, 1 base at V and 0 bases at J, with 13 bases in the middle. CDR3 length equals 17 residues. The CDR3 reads CASSLNPREATNEKLFF. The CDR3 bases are TGTGCCAGCAGCTTGAACCCCAGGGAGGCAACTAATGAAAAACTGTTTTTT.

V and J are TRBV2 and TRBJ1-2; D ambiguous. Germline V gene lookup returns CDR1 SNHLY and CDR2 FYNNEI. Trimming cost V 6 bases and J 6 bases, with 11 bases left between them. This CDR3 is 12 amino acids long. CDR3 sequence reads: CASRHQDDGYTF. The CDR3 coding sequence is TGTGCCAGCAGGCACCAGGATGATGGCTACACCTTC.

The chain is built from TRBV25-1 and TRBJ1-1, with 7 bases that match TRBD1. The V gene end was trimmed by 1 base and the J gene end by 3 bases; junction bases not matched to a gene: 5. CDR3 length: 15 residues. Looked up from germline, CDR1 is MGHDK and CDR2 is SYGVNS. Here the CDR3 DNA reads TGTGCCAGCAGTGAATCTCTTACAGGGGACACTGAAGCTTTCTTT. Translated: CASSESLTGDTEAFF. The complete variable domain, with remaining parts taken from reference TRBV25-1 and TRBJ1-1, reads EADIYQTPRYLVIGTGKKITLECSQTMGHDKMYWYQQDPGMELHLIHYSYGVNSTEKGDLSSESTVSRIRTEHFPLTLESARPSHTSQYLCASSESLTGDTEAFFGQGTRLTVV.